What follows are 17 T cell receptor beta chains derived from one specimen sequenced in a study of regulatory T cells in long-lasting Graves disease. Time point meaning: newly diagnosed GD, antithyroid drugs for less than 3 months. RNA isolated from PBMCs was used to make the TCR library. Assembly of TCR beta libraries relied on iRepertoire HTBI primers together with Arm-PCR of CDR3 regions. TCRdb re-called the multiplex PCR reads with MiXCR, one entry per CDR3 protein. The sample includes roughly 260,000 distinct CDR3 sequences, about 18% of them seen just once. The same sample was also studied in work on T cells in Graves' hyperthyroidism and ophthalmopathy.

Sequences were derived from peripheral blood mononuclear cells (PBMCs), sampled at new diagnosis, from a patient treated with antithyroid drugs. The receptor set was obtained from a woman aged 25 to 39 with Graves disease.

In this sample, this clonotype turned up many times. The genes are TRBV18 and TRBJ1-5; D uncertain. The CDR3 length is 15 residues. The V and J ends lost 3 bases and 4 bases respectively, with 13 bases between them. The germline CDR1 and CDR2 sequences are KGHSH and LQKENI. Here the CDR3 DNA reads TGTGCCAGCTCACCCGGGCACATCCCGAATCAGCCCCAGCATTTT. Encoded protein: CASSPGHIPNQPQHF.

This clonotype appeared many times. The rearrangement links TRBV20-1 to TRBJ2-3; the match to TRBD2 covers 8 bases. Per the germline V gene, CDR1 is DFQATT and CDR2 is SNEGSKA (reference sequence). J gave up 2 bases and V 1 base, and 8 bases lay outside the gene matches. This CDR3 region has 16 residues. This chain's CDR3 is CSARGPRGGTTDTQYF. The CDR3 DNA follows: TGCAGTGCTAGAGGGCCTCGGGGGGGGACCACAGATACGCAGTATTTT.

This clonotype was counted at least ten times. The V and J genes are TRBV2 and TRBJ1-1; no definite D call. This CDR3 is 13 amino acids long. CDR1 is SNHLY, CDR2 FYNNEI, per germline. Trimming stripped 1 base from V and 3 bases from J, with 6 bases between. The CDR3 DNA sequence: TGTGCCAGCAGTGAAGAAGGCTACACTGAAGCTTTCTTT. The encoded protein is CASSEEGYTEAFF.

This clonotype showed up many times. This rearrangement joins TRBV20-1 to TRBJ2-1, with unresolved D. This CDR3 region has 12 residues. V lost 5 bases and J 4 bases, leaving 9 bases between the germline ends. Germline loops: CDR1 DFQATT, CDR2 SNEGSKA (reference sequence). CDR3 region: CSAPHPYNEQFF. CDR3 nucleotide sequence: TGCAGTGCTCCCCACCCTTACAATGAGCAGTTCTTC.

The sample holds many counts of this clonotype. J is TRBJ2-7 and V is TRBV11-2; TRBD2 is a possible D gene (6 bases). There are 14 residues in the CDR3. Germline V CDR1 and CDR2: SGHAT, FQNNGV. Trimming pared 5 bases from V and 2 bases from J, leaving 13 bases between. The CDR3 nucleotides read TGTGCCAGCAGCCGGGACTTTGGAGCCTACGAGCAGTACTTC. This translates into CASSRDFGAYEQYF.

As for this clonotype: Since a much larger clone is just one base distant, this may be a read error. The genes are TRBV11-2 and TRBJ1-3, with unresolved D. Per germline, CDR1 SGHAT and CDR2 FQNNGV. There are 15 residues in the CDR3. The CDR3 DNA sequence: TGTGCCAGCAGCTTAGAGGGAACAGCTGGAAACACCACATATTTT. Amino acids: CASSLEGTAGNTTYF.

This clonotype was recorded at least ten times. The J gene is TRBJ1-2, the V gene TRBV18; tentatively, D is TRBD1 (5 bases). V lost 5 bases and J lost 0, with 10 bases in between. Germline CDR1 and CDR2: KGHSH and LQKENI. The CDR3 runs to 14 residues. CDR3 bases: TGTGCCAGCTCAAGGGACGGAGCTAACTATGGCTACACCTTC. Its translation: CASSRDGANYGYTF.

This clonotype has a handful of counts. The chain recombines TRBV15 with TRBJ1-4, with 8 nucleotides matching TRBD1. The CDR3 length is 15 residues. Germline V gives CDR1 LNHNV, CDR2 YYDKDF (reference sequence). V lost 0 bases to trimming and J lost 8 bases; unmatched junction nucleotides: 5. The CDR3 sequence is CATSRDIDRGEKLFF. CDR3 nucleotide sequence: TGTGCCACCAGCAGAGATATAGACAGGGGAGAAAAACTGTTTTTT.

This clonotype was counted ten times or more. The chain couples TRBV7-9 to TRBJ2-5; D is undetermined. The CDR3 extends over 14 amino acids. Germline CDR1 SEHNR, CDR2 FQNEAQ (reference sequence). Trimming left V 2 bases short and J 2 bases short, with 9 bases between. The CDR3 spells CASSLLAGQETQYF. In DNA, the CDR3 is TGTGCCAGCAGCTTACTGGCAGGTCAAGAGACCCAGTACTTC.

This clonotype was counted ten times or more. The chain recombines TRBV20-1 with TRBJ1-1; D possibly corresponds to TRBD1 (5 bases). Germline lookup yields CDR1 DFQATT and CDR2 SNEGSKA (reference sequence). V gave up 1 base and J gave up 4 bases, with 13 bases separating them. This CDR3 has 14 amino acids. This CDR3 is CSARAGPGPTEAFF. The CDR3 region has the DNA TGCAGTGCTAGAGCGGGACCGGGACCCACTGAAGCTTTCTTT.

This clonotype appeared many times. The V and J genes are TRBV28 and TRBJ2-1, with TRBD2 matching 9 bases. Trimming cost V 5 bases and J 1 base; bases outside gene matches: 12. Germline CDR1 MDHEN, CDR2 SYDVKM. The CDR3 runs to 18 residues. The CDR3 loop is CASSEASGASGSYNEQFF. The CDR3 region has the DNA TGTGCCAGCAGTGAGGCTAGCGGGGCTTCCGGATCCTACAATGAGCAGTTCTTC.

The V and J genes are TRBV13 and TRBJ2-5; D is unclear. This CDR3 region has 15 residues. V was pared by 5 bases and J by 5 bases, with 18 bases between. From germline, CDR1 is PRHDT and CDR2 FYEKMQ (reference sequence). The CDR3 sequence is CASSRSSRLGETQYF. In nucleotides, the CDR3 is TGTGCCAGCAGCCGCTCCAGCAGGTTGGGCGAGACCCAGTACTTC.

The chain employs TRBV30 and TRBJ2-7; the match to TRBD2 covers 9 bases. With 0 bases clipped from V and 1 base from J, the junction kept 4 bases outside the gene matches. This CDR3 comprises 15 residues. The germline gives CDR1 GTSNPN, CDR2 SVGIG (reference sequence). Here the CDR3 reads CAWSVGLAGSYEQYF. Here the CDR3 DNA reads TGTGCCTGGAGTGTAGGGCTAGCGGGGTCCTACGAGCAGTACTTC.

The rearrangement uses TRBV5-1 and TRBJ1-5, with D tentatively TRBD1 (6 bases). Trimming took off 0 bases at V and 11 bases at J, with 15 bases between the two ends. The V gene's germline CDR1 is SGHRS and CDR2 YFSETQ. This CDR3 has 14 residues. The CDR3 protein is CASSLAQGGQSQHF. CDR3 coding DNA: TGCGCCAGCAGCTTGGCACAGGGAGGACAGTCCCAGCATTTT. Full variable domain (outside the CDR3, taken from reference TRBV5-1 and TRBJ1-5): KAGVTQTPRYLIKTRGQQVTLSCSPISGHRSVSWYQQTPGQGLQFLFEYFSETQRNKGNFPGRFSGRQFSNSRSEMNVSTLELGDSALYLCASSLAQGGQSQHFGDGTRLSIL.

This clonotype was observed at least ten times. CDR3 amino acids: CASSHPGAGGRAGELFF. For the CDR3, the DNA is TGTGCCAGCAGCCACCCCGGGGCGGGGGGGCGTGCCGGGGAGCTGTTTTTT. The chain is built from TRBV5-5 and TRBJ2-2; 9 bases are a match to TRBD2. V was pared by 4 bases and J by 6 bases, with 13 bases of the junction left unmatched. CDR3 length: 17 residues. Germline lookup yields CDR1 SGHKS and CDR2 YYEKEE (reference sequence).

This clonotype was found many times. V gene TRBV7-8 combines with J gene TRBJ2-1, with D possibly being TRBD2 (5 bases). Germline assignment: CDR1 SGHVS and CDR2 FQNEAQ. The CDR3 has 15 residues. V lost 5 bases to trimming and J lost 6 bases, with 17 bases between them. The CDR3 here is CASSLGAATFNEQFF. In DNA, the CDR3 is TGTGCCAGCAGCCTGGGAGCGGCCACGTTCAATGAGCAGTTCTTC.

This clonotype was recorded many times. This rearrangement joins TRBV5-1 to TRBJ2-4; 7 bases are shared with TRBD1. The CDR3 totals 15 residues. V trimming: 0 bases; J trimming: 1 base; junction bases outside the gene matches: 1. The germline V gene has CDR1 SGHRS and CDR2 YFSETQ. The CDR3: CASSLGGQAKNIQYF. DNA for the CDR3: TGCGCCAGCAGCTTGGGGGGACAGGCCAAAAACATTCAGTACTTC.